A selection of T cell receptor beta chains follows, all from one sample in a study. TCRdb re-analysed the RT-PCR reads in MiXCR, keeping a single row per CDR3 protein. The data show about 700,000 distinct CDR3 sequences, over 12% seen once. Sequenced input: memory CD4+ T cells from blood. These receptors originate from a female donor in good health, serving as a healthy control. Both conserved end residues are part of each CDR3. The D gene is left open where the match is weak. Part of the rows lack a size; the others show once, few, many or a class for expanded clones.

v_gene,d_gene,j_gene,abundance,CDR3aa,CDR3nt
TRBV20-1,NA,TRBJ2-5,few,CSASVNYDQETQYF,TGCAGTGCTAGCGTTAATTACGATCAAGAGACCCAGTACTTC
TRBV7-6,NA,TRBJ2-1,NA,CASSRGSPSYNEQFF,TGTGCCAGCAGCCGCGGCTCCCCATCATACAATGAGCAGTTCTTC
TRBV6-5,NA,TRBJ2-6,many,CASSATGSGANVLTF,TGTGCCAGCAGTGCTACAGGGTCTGGGGCCAACGTCCTGACTTTC
TRBV28,NA,TRBJ1-5,NA,CASSLPRGAPRPQHF,TGTGCCAGCAGTTTACCCCGGGGGGCCCCGAGGCCCCAGCATTTT
TRBV6-1,TRBD1,TRBJ1-1,NA,CASSGGQGARNTEAFF,TGTGCCAGCAGTGGAGGACAGGGGGCTCGGAACACTGAAGCTTTCTTT
TRBV29-1,TRBD2,TRBJ2-3,few,CSALSGRTDTQYF,TGCAGCGCTCTTAGCGGGAGAACAGATACGCAGTATTTT
TRBV5-6,NA,TRBJ2-3,NA,CASSRGSDITDTQYF,TGTGCCAGCAGCCGTGGGAGCGATATCACAGATACGCAGTATTTT
TRBV20-1,NA,TRBJ2-3,few,CSAQAPDSDTQYF,TGCAGTGCTCAGGCGCCAGACTCAGATACGCAGTATTTT
TRBV4-2,TRBD2,TRBJ2-1,many,CASSQDKLAGGGDEQFF,TGTGCCAGCAGCCAAGATAAACTAGCGGGAGGCGGCGATGAGCAGTTCTTC
TRBV12-3/TRBV12-4,NA,TRBJ1-4,few,CASSLIREKLFF,TGTGCCAGCAGTTTAATACGTGAAAAACTGTTTTTT
TRBV5-1,NA,TRBJ2-3,many,CASSLAAGSTDTQYF,TGTGCCAGCAGCTTAGCCGCAGGAAGCACAGATACGCAGTATTTT
TRBV5-1,NA,TRBJ2-3,few,CASSRGTGEVTDTQYF,TGCGCCAGCAGCAGGGGTACAGGAGAAGTCACAGATACGCAGTATTTT
TRBV20-1,NA,TRBJ2-1,NA,CSARGSQGGTYNEQFF,TGCAGTGCTAGAGGAAGCCAGGGGGGGACCTACAATGAGCAGTTCTTC
TRBV7-2,NA,TRBJ1-5,many,CASSDGQSYQPQHF,TGTGCCAGCAGCGATGGACAGTCCTATCAGCCCCAGCATTTT
TRBV6-5,TRBD2,TRBJ2-1,few,CASSYGAGGPPAYNEQFF,TGTGCCAGCAGTTACGGGGCGGGAGGACCTCCGGCGTACAATGAGCAGTTCTTC
TRBV5-4,NA,TRBJ2-7,few,CASSLAESYEQYF,TGTGCCAGCAGCTTGGCGGAAAGCTACGAGCAGTACTTC
TRBV12-3/TRBV12-4,TRBD1,TRBJ2-7,NA,CASRQGTYERYF,TGTGCCAGCCGACAGGGTACCTACGAGCGGTACTTC
TRBV2,NA,TRBJ2-7,few,CASRPGLTTYEQYF,TGTGCCAGCAGGCCGGGACTGACAACCTACGAGCAGTACTTC
TRBV12-3/TRBV12-4,NA,TRBJ1-1,many,CASSLLAGSTEAFF,TGTGCCAGCAGTTTATTAGCAGGGAGCACTGAAGCTTTCTTT
TRBV12-3/TRBV12-4,TRBD2,TRBJ2-1,many,CASSLRTSGRNEQFF,TGTGCCAGCTCCCTCCGGACTAGCGGGAGAAATGAGCAGTTCTTC
TRBV4-2,NA,TRBJ1-6,many,CASSLMSLDSPLHF,TGTGCCAGCAGCCTTATGTCCTTAGACTCACCCCTCCACTTT
TRBV4-3,NA,TRBJ1-2,NA,CASSQDYGMGGYTF,TGCGCCAGCAGCCAAGATTACGGAATGGGGGGCTACACCTTC
TRBV27,TRBD1,TRBJ1-1,NA,CASREIQQGALTEAFF,TGTGCCAGCAGGGAAATTCAACAGGGGGCGCTGACTGAAGCTTTCTTT
TRBV5-4,NA,TRBJ2-2,NA,CASSTAGPLRAGELFF,TGTGCCAGCAGCACGGCGGGACCTCTAAGGGCCGGGGAGCTGTTTTTT
TRBV19,NA,TRBJ1-1,NA,CASKVVGRMNTEAFF,TGTGCCAGTAAAGTGGTTGGCAGAATGAACACTGAAGCTTTCTTT
TRBV7-8,NA,TRBJ2-1,many,CASSLDARTYNEQFF,TGTGCCAGCAGCTTAGACGCTCGAACTTACAATGAGCAGTTCTTC
TRBV28,NA,TRBJ1-2,few,CASQGLTVDGYTF,TGTGCCAGCCAGGGCCTGACAGTGGATGGCTACACCTTC
TRBV6-5,NA,TRBJ2-6,few,CASSYWGSSGANVLTF,TGTGCCAGCAGTTACTGGGGGAGCTCTGGGGCCAACGTCCTGACTTTC
TRBV28,NA,TRBJ2-7,NA,CASSAFSYEQYF,TGTGCCAGCAGTGCTTTCTCCTACGAGCAGTACTTC
TRBV7-8,NA,TRBJ2-7,few,CASSSLGGSYEQYF,TGTGCCAGCAGCTCTTTGGGAGGCTCCTACGAGCAGTACTTC
TRBV24-1,TRBD2,TRBJ2-7,few,CATSADSGGLYEQYF,TGTGCCACCAGCGCCGATAGCGGGGGGTTATACGAGCAGTACTTC
TRBV24-1,NA,TRBJ2-7,many,CATKGQDSRPSYEQYF,TGTGCCACCAAGGGCCAGGACAGCCGCCCTTCCTACGAGCAGTACTTC
TRBV28,TRBD1,TRBJ2-1,many,CASSLWTGDNEQFF,TGTGCCAGCAGTCTGTGGACAGGGGACAATGAGCAGTTCTTC
TRBV10-3,NA,TRBJ1-1,few,CAIMGRNTEAFF,TGTGCCATCATGGGACGAAACACTGAAGCTTTCTTT
TRBV5-5,NA,TRBJ2-7,many,CASSYRTGLSYEQYF,TGTGCCAGCAGCTACCGGACGGGACTCTCCTACGAGCAGTACTTC
TRBV6-5,NA,TRBJ1-1,many,CASSYRGQSEAFF,TGTGCCAGCAGTTACCGCGGACAGAGCGAAGCTTTCTTT
TRBV20-1,TRBD2,TRBJ2-7,few,CSARSVRRTSGRAESYEQYF,TGCAGTGCTAGAAGTGTAAGAAGGACTAGCGGGAGGGCGGAATCCTACGAGCAGTACTTC
TRBV12-3/TRBV12-4,NA,TRBJ2-5,few,CASSLTGRGRGQYF,TGTGCCAGCAGCCTGACAGGGAGGGGCCGAGGCCAGTACTTC
TRBV7-2,TRBD1,TRBJ1-1,few,CASRYTGGHTEAFF,TGTGCCAGCAGATATACAGGGGGCCACACTGAAGCTTTCTTT
TRBV12-3/TRBV12-4,NA,TRBJ1-1,many,CASSLSGGTEAFF,TGTGCCAGCAGTTTAAGTGGAGGCACTGAAGCTTTCTTT
TRBV3-1,NA,TRBJ1-2,NA,CASSQFQANYGYTF,TGTGCCAGCAGCCAGTTTCAGGCTAACTATGGCTACACCTTC
TRBV5-1,NA,TRBJ1-4,NA,CASSLSVENEKLFF,TGCGCCAGCAGCCTCTCCGTGGAGAATGAAAAACTGTTTTTT
TRBV5-1,NA,TRBJ2-7,many,CASKGTEYEQYF,TGCGCCAGCAAAGGGACTGAATACGAGCAGTACTTC
TRBV6-5,TRBD2,TRBJ2-1,many,CASTRGLAGVYNEQFF,TGTGCCAGCACCCGGGGACTAGCGGGAGTCTACAATGAGCAGTTCTTC
TRBV20-1,NA,TRBJ2-1,many,CSAFPRGRGNEQFF,TGCAGTGCCTTCCCTCGGGGGAGAGGCAATGAGCAGTTCTTC
TRBV7-2,NA,TRBJ1-4,once,CASSLPPGATDEKLFF,TGTGCCAGCAGCTTACCCCCAGGGGCAACTGATGAAAAACTGTTTTTT
TRBV6-6,TRBD1,TRBJ2-5,many,CASSYTGTGPRETQYF,TGTGCCAGCAGTTACACCGGGACAGGGCCCCGCGAGACCCAGTACTTC
TRBV20-1,NA,TRBJ1-2,many,CSVWTFYGYTF,TGCAGTGTTTGGACCTTCTATGGCTACACCTTC
TRBV24-1,NA,TRBJ2-3,NA,CATSDFKIPDTQYF,TGTGCCACCAGTGATTTTAAGATCCCAGATACGCAGTATTTT
TRBV3-1,NA,TRBJ2-5,many,CASSQDQGWTQYF,TGTGCCAGCAGCCAAGATCAGGGCTGGACCCAGTACTTC
TRBV18,NA,TRBJ1-6,NA,CASSLGTPNNSPLHF,TGTGCCAGCTCCCTCGGGACACCTAATAATTCACCCCTCCACTTT
TRBV3-1,NA,TRBJ1-2,NA,CASSQGTGYAQGYTF,TGTGCCAGCAGCCAAGGAACAGGGTACGCACAGGGCTACACCTTC
TRBV7-2,TRBD1,TRBJ1-5,few,CASSVPGQGSYQPQHF,TGTGCCAGCAGCGTTCCGGGACAGGGGTCCTATCAGCCCCAGCATTTT